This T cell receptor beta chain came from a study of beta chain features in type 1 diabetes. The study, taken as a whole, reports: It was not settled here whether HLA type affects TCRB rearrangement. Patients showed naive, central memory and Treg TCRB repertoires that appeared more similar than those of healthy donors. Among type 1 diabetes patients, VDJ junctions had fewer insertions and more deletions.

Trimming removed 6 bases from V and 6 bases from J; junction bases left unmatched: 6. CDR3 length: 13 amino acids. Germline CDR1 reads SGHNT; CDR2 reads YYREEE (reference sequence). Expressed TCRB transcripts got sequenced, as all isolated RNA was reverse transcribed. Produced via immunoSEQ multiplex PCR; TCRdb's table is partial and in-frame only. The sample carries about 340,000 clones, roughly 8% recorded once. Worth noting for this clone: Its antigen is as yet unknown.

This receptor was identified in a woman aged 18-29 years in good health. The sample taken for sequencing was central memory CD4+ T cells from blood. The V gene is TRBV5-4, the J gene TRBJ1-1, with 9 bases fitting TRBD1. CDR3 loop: CASNSRQGAEAFF. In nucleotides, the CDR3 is TGTGCCAGCAACTCACGACAGGGGGCTGAAGCTTTCTTT.